One and the same sample provided the 31 T cell receptor beta chains below, sequenced in a study of OX40 agonist ivuxolimab in advanced cancers. Sequencing used immunoSEQ multiplex PCR; TCRdb keeps in-frame clones, though not all of them. The profile shows tens of thousands of clones, roughly 84% of them singletons. The source material was CD4+ or CD8+ T cells sorted from blood, sampled in a trial of the OX40 agonist ivuxolimab. Every receptor here comes from an adult with an advanced solid tumor such as melanoma, head and neck, liver or kidney cancer.

The V and J genes are TRBV28 and TRBJ1-5; D is possibly TRBD1 (6 bases). Germline lookup yields CDR1 MDHEN and CDR2 SYDVKM. The ends were cut back, 7 bases at V and 5 bases at J, with 21 bases in the middle. CDR3 length: 16 residues. For the CDR3, the DNA is TGTGCCAGCACCCCCCGGGGGCAAGCGGGCGATCAGCCCCAGCATTTT. The encoded protein is CASTPRGQAGDQPQHF.

J is TRBJ1-1 and V is TRBV7-2; D not certain. Germline loops: CDR1 SGHTA, CDR2 FQGNSA. The length of the CDR3 is 14 residues. Trimming took off 3 bases at V and 3 bases at J, with 11 bases between the two ends. The CDR3 sequence is CASSLSPGDTEAFF. The CDR3 DNA follows: TGTGCCAGCAGCTTGTCTCCTGGGGACACTGAAGCTTTCTTT. Full variable domain (rest looked up from reference TRBV7-2 and TRBJ1-1): GAGVSQSPSNKVTEKGKDVELRCDPISGHTALYWYRQSLGQGLEFLIYFQGNSAPDKSGLPSDRFSAERTGGSVSTLTIQRTQQEDSAVYLCASSLSPGDTEAFFGQGTRLTVV.

This clone was detected once. The gene calls are TRBV9 and TRBJ2-2, with D perhaps matching TRBD1 or TRBD2 (6 bases each). CDR1 SGDLS and CDR2 YYNGEE come from the germline V gene. The CDR3 sequence is 17 residues long. The ends were cut back, 0 bases at V and 0 bases at J, with 12 bases in the middle. CDR3 sequence: CASSVGRGTPNTGELFF. The CDR3 DNA sequence: TGTGCCAGCAGCGTAGGACGGGGGACACCGAACACCGGGGAGCTGTTTTTT.

The rearrangement joins TRBV28 to TRBJ2-7; D uncertain. This CDR3 has 13 amino acids. Germline V gene data show CDR1 as MDHEN and CDR2 as SYDVKM. The germline V and J ends were trimmed by 2 bases and 5 bases, with 10 bases remaining between them. Written as DNA, the CDR3 is TGTGCCAGCAGTTTACAAAACGCACACGAGCAGTACTTC. It encodes CASSLQNAHEQYF.

This sequence joins TRBV6-5 and TRBJ2-2; D possibly uses TRBD1 or TRBD2 (7 bases each). V was trimmed by 1 base and J by 5 bases, leaving 11 bases between them. CDR3 size: 15 residues. Germline V CDR1 and CDR2: MNHEY, SVGAGI. CDR3 loop: CASSYWQGGTGELFF. The DNA of the CDR3 is TGTGCCAGCAGTTACTGGCAGGGGGGGACCGGGGAGCTGTTTTTT.

J is TRBJ2-1 and V is TRBV4-3; 9 bases line up with TRBD2. J lost 7 bases, V lost 0 bases, and 13 bases had no gene match. Looked up from germline, CDR1 is LGHNA and CDR2 is YSLEER. The CDR3 has 18 amino acids. Written as DNA, the CDR3 is TGCGCCAGCAGCCAAGAGGTCTATGAGGGACTAGCACAGAATGAGCAGTTCTTC. Protein product: CASSQEVYEGLAQNEQFF.

This clone was observed a handful of times. The J gene is TRBJ2-5, the V gene TRBV5-5, with D maybe TRBD1 (5 bases). The CDR3 spans 15 residues. In germline, CDR1 is SGHKS, CDR2 YYEKEE (reference sequence). Trimming removed 0 bases from V and 5 bases from J, with 14 bases in between. CDR3 in DNA: TGTGCCAGCAGCTTGGTTGTTGGACACGGGGAGACCCAGTACTTC. Translation: CASSLVVGHGETQYF.

The CDR3 DNA reads TGCGCCAGCAGCCAAGAGAGGCAGGGAATTCACGAGCAGTACTTC. Protein product: CASSQERQGIHEQYF. The chain couples TRBV4-1 to TRBJ2-7, with a possible D match to TRBD1 (5 bases). This CDR3 is built from 15 residues. CDR1 is MGHRA and CDR2 is YSYEKL in the germline V gene. Trimming took 0 bases from V and 5 from J, leaving 14 bases between them.

In the case of this clone: This may stem from a read error, because a much larger clone lies one nucleotide away. This same CDR3 is encoded by further DNA sequences in the sample. The chain recombines TRBV10-3 with TRBJ1-4; maybe TRBD1 (6 bases). Germline-derived CDR1 and CDR2 are ENHRY and SYGVKD. This CDR3 comprises 16 residues. V shed 0 bases and J shed 0 bases, with 8 bases lying between them. The CDR3 DNA is TGTGCCATCAGTGAGTCGAGGGGGGCAACTAATGAAAAACTGTTTTTT. Translated, it gives CAISESRGATNEKLFF.

This clone has a handful of counts. The V call is TRBV7-8, the J call TRBJ1-5; TRBD1 aligns across 7 bases. CDR1 and CDR2 (germline): SGHVS, FQNEAQ. J was trimmed by 1 base and V by 1 base; bases with no gene match: 4. This CDR3 spans 16 amino acids. CDR3 amino acids: CASSLGAGGSNQPQHF. The CDR3 nucleotides are TGTGCCAGCAGCTTAGGTGCAGGGGGAAGCAATCAGCCCCAGCATTTT.

The gene calls are TRBV9 and TRBJ2-7; 11 nucleotides align to TRBD2. The V gene's germline CDR1 is SGDLS and CDR2 YYNGEE. The trim removed 3 bases at V and 3 bases at J, leaving 5 bases unmatched. The CDR3 runs to 15 residues. DNA for the CDR3: TGTGCCAGCAGCGCAGGGACTAGCGGTTACTACGAGCAGTACTTC. Its protein is CASSAGTSGYYEQYF.

The rearrangement uses TRBV5-6 and TRBJ2-7; TRBD2 matches at 10 bases. The CDR3 runs to 15 residues. After removal of 1 base from V and 3 bases from J, the junction contained 4 bases not matched to a gene. Per the germline V gene, CDR1 is SGHDT and CDR2 is YYEEEE. The CDR3 reads CASSLTSGMLYEQYF. DNA of the CDR3: TGTGCCAGCAGCTTGACTAGCGGGATGCTCTACGAGCAGTACTTC.

This chain links TRBV11-2 with TRBJ1-1; 9 positions agree with TRBD1. Germline assignment: CDR1 SGHAT and CDR2 FQNNGV. The CDR3 has 12 amino acids. With V trimmed by 4 bases and J by 10 bases, 4 bases remained unmatched. The DNA for the CDR3 is TGTGCCAGCAGCTCTGGGACAGGGAGAGCTTTCTTT. Its protein is CASSSGTGRAFF.

This chain uses TRBV4-1 with TRBJ1-4; D not resolved. The CDR3 length is 18 residues. V lost 0 bases and J lost 7, with 21 bases in between. CDR1 is MGHRA and CDR2 is YSYEKL in the germline V gene. CDR3 region: CASSQDRANPFRSEKLFF. The CDR3, as DNA: TGCGCCAGCAGCCAAGATCGTGCAAACCCTTTTAGAAGTGAAAAACTGTTTTTT.

The chain combines TRBV5-1 with TRBJ2-3, with TRBD1 identical over 9 bases. From germline, CDR1 is SGHRS and CDR2 YFSETQ. V was pared by 0 bases and J by 2 bases, with 1 base of the junction left unmatched. The CDR3 runs 15 residues. The chain's CDR3 is CASSLGQGDTDTQYF. CDR3 DNA: TGCGCCAGCAGCTTGGGACAGGGGGACACAGATACGCAGTATTTT.

CDR3 nucleotides: TGTGCCAGCAGCCAAGGACAGTCCTTCATGAACACTGAAGCTTTCTTT. Translating it yields CASSQGQSFMNTEAFF. This chain joins TRBV7-2 and TRBJ1-1; TRBD1 might be the D (6 bases). The germline V gene has CDR1 SGHTA and CDR2 FQGNSA. The CDR3 length is 16 residues. Trimming stripped 5 bases from V and 0 bases from J, with 16 bases between.

V gene TRBV5-5 combines with J gene TRBJ1-5; the D is unclear. From germline, CDR1 is SGHKS and CDR2 YYEKEE (reference sequence). The CDR3 has 16 amino acids. V lost 1 base and J lost 0, with 11 bases in between. The CDR3 region is CASSLSPGDSNQPQHF. The CDR3 DNA sequence: TGTGCCAGCAGCTTGAGTCCAGGTGATAGCAATCAGCCCCAGCATTTT.

The rearrangement uses TRBV11-2 and TRBJ2-3; 8 positions agree with TRBD2. The germline V gene encodes CDR1 SGHAT and CDR2 FQNNGV. CDR3 size: 18 residues. The ends lost 1 base at V and 3 bases at J; junction bases unmatched: 12. The DNA of the CDR3 is TGTGCCAGCAGCTTAGTTAGCTACAGCGGGGGAACTACAGATACGCAGTATTTT. Protein: CASSLVSYSGGTTDTQYF.

J is TRBJ1-4 and V is TRBV4-3; 8 bases line up with TRBD1. CDR3 size: 15 residues. The germline CDR1 and CDR2 sequences are LGHNA and YSLEER. With 3 bases clipped from V and 8 bases from J, the junction kept 8 bases outside the gene matches. CDR3 region: CASSQATGEAEKLFF. In nucleotides, the CDR3 is TGCGCCAGCAGCCAGGCGACAGGGGAAGCGGAAAAACTGTTTTTT.

This clone was found a few times. V usage is TRBV6-6 and J usage is TRBJ2-7; D remains ambiguous. Germline V gene sequence: CDR1 MNHNY, CDR2 SVGAGI (reference sequence). Deletions cut 0 bases from V and 4 bases from J, with 4 bases between. This CDR3 comprises 12 residues. The CDR3 region is CASSYSKYEQYF. The CDR3 DNA reads as TGTGCCAGCAGTTACTCGAAATACGAGCAGTACTTC.

The V call is TRBV9, the J call TRBJ2-1; D is perhaps TRBD1 (5 bases). This CDR3 has 16 amino acids. Germline loops: CDR1 SGDLS, CDR2 YYNGEE. Trimming pared 4 bases from V and 0 bases from J, leaving 14 bases between. Here the CDR3 DNA reads TGTGCCAGCAGCATAAACAGGAAAACCTCCTACAATGAGCAGTTCTTC. Translation: CASSINRKTSYNEQFF.

J is TRBJ1-4 and V is TRBV27; a possible D gene is TRBD1 (6 bases). The germline V gene encodes CDR1 MNHEY and CDR2 SMNVEV (reference sequence). CDR3 size: 14 residues. The V end was cut by 5 bases, the J end by 7 bases, with 14 bases between. The CDR3 sequence is CASSLGGGGEKLFF. The CDR3, as DNA: TGTGCCAGCAGTCTGGGAGGGGGGGGTGAAAAACTGTTTTTT.

This clone is a singleton in its sample. The V and J genes are TRBV19 and TRBJ1-2; D is perhaps TRBD1 (6 bases). V was clipped by 5 bases and J by 7 bases, with 20 bases between them. The CDR3 is 15 amino acids. Germline lookup yields CDR1 LNHDA and CDR2 SQIVND (reference sequence). CDR3 loop: CASSPTGPWSSGYTF. Here the CDR3 DNA reads TGTGCCAGTAGTCCGACAGGACCTTGGTCTAGTGGCTACACCTTC.

The chain employs TRBV7-9 and TRBJ2-3, with D perhaps matching TRBD1 (5 bases). V lost 2 bases and J 5 bases, leaving 11 bases between the germline ends. The CDR3 covers 14 residues. Germline CDR1 is SEHNR and CDR2 is FQNEAQ (reference sequence). CDR3 DNA: TGTGCCAGCAGCTTACCCTTAGGGGTAGATACGCAGTATTTT. Protein sequence: CASSLPLGVDTQYF.

The gene calls are TRBV27 and TRBJ1-5, with D possibly TRBD1 on 5 matching bases. The CDR3 runs 15 residues. V was cut by 0 bases and J by 6 bases, with 12 bases left in between. The V gene's germline CDR1 is MNHEY and CDR2 SMNVEV (reference sequence). The CDR3 DNA sequence: TGTGCCAGCAGTTTATCGTATAGAGGGACTCAGCCCCAGCATTTT. This sequence encodes CASSLSYRGTQPQHF.

This rearrangement joins TRBV27 to TRBJ2-7; D unresolved. The CDR3 is made up of 12 amino acids. Germline loops: CDR1 MNHEY, CDR2 SMNVEV (reference sequence). Trimming cost V 2 bases and J 4 bases, with 6 bases left between them. CDR3 bases: TGTGCCAGCAGTTTAGATGGTTACGAGCAGTACTTC. Its protein is CASSLDGYEQYF.

This chain uses TRBV18 with TRBJ1-1; 7 bases agree with TRBD1. V was pared by 2 bases and J by 0 bases, with 9 bases of the junction left unmatched. The germline CDR1 and CDR2 sequences are KGHSH and LQKENI. The CDR3 contains 17 residues. CDR3 bases: TGTGCCAGCTCACCAGACAGGGACTTCCCAATGAACACTGAAGCTTTCTTT. It codes for CASSPDRDFPMNTEAFF. The variable domain in full, with the rest retrieved from reference TRBV18 and TRBJ1-1, is NAGVMQNPRHLVRRRGQEARLRCSPMKGHSHVYWYRQLPEEGLKFMVYLQKENIIDESGMPKERFSAEFPKEGPSILRIQQVVRGDSAAYFCASSPDRDFPMNTEAFFGQGTRLTVV.

This clone appeared a single time. The rearrangement uses TRBV13 and TRBJ1-2; a possible D gene is TRBD1 (6 bases). CDR1 and CDR2 from the germline V gene are PRHDT and FYEKMQ (reference sequence). The CDR3 extends over 13 amino acids. With 5 bases removed from V and 6 bases from J, the gap between germline ends came to 13 bases. CDR3 sequence reads: CASSDTNRDGYTF. The DNA for the CDR3 is TGTGCCAGCAGCGATACAAACAGGGATGGCTACACCTTC.

This clone was detected ten times or more. The chain links TRBV7-8 to TRBJ2-7; D is uncertain. V was clipped by 5 bases and J by 6 bases, with 11 bases between them. Germline-derived CDR1 and CDR2 are SGHVS and FQNEAQ. The CDR3 contains 12 residues. The CDR3 DNA is TGTGCCAGCAGCACAGCTTCGACCGAGCAGTACTTC. As protein: CASSTASTEQYF.

This clone came up a few times. V gene TRBV19 combines with J gene TRBJ1-5, with 11 bases lining up with TRBD1. The ends lost 3 bases at V and 5 bases at J; junction bases unmatched: 3. Germline CDR1 and CDR2: LNHDA and SQIVND (reference sequence). This CDR3 has 15 residues. The CDR3 sequence: CASSMGQGGHQPQHF. In nucleotides, the CDR3 is TGTGCCAGTAGTATGGGACAGGGGGGTCATCAGCCCCAGCATTTT. Full variable domain (missing parts from reference TRBV19 and TRBJ1-5): DGGITQSPKYLFRKEGQNVTLSCEQNLNHDAMYWYRQDPGQGLRLIYYSQIVNDFQKGDIAEGYSVSREKKESFPLTVTSAQKNPTAFYLCASSMGQGGHQPQHFGDGTRLSIL.

J is TRBJ1-4 and V is TRBV6-6; D gene unclear. This CDR3 comprises 12 residues. The V gene lost 2 bases and the J gene lost 5 bases, with 3 bases spanning the gap. From germline, CDR1 is MNHNY and CDR2 SVGAGI (reference sequence). This CDR3 reads CASSYGNEKLFF. The CDR3 coding sequence is TGTGCCAGCAGTTACGGCAATGAAAAACTGTTTTTT.